These T cell receptor beta chains were read from a single sample in a study of cytomegalovirus exposure and HLA in healthy donors. The protocol was immunoSEQ multiplex PCR, while the TCRdb copy is restricted to in-frame clones and leaves out a portion. This repertoire includes 70,000 or so clones. Sequences were obtained from PBMCs. These receptors came from a man aged 40-50 years in good health and CMV-seronegative. Each CDR3 is given with its conserved first and last residue. The D gene is left open where the match is weak. Clone size, where shown, is once, few, many, or a class for clones that have expanded.

>TRBV11-2|-|-|TRBJ1-2
TGTGCCAGCAGCTTAAGGCAGGGAGGTTATGGCTACACCTTC
CASSLRQGGYGYTF
>TRBV2|TRBD2|-|TRBJ2-2
TGTGCCAGCAGAGGACTAGCGGGAGGGACCGGGGAGCTGTTTTTT
CASRGLAGGTGELFF
>TRBV18|-|-|TRBJ2-7
TGTGCCAGCTCACCACGGGAGGTCGCGGGGCTAAGCTCCTACGAGCAGTACTTC
CASSPREVAGLSSYEQYF
>TRBV27|TRBD1|-|TRBJ1-2
TGTGCCAGCAGTCCGACGACAGGGTTCAATGGCTACACCTTC
CASSPTTGFNGYTF
>TRBV2|-|-|TRBJ1-3
TGTGCCAGCAGTGAGCGGAGATCTGGAAACACCATATATTTT
CASSERRSGNTIYF
>TRBV7-2|TRBD1|-|TRBJ2-3
TGTGCCAGCAGCAGGGGGACAGGGGCATTTAGCACAGATACGCAGTATTTT
CASSRGTGAFSTDTQYF
>TRBV19|-|-|TRBJ2-1
TGTGCCAGTCAACAGGGAAGGCATGAGCAGTTCTTC
CASQQGRHEQFF
>TRBV7-2|-|-|TRBJ1-2
TGTGCCAGCAGCTTAGGCCCCGGAAGGGGCTATGGCTACACCTTC
CASSLGPGRGYGYTF
>TRBV28|-|-|TRBJ1-5
TGTGCCAGCAGTTTATGGGGCTACAATCAGCCCCAGCATTTT
CASSLWGYNQPQHF
>TRBV29-1|TRBD1|-|TRBJ1-4
TGCAGCGCCCTAACCGGGGACCGGGACAGGGGGCATACAACTAATGAAAAACTGTTTTTT
CSALTGDRDRGHTTNEKLFF
>TRBV15|TRBD2|-|TRBJ2-1
TGTGCCACCAGCTCTAATCTAGCGGGGGGGCCGAATGAGCAGTTCTTC
CATSSNLAGGPNEQFF
>TRBV5-6|TRBD1|-|TRBJ2-3
TGTGCCAGCAGCTTGGACAGGGGAGTAGATACGCAGTATTTT
CASSLDRGVDTQYF
>TRBV27|TRBD2|-|TRBJ2-2
TGTGCCAGCAGTTCCCCCGGGACTAGCGGGGGGAAAACCGGGGAGCTGTTTTTT
CASSSPGTSGGKTGELFF
>TRBV10-3|-|medium-sized|TRBJ2-7
TGTGCCATCAGTGAGCCAAGAGGGATAGGCCAGGACTTC
CAISEPRGIGQDF
>TRBV21-1|-|-|TRBJ1-5
TGTGCCAGCAGCAAAGGTTTTACTCAAGCGGGGTCTGCTCAGCCCCAGCATTTT
CASSKGFTQAGSAQPQHF
>TRBV9|TRBD2|-|TRBJ2-1
TGTGCCAGCAGCGTAGCTGGGACTAGCGGGAAAGGGGTGCAGTTCTTC
CASSVAGTSGKGVQFF
>TRBV7-8|-|-|TRBJ2-1
TGTGCCAGCAGCTTCGGTCTAGCAACCTCCTACAATGAGCAGTTCTTC
CASSFGLATSYNEQFF
>TRBV5-4|TRBD2|-|TRBJ2-7
TGTGCCAGCAGCTTCGGGGGGTCCTACGAGCAGTACTTC
CASSFGGSYEQYF
>TRBV7-2|TRBD1|-|TRBJ1-1
TGTGCCAGCAGCTCAGGGGACAGCTACATGGCTGAAGCTTTCTTT
CASSSGDSYMAEAFF
>TRBV7-2|-|-|TRBJ1-5
TGTGCCAGCAGCCCATCAGGACAGCCCCAGCATTTT
CASSPSGQPQHF
>TRBV4-3|-|-|TRBJ2-1
TGCGCCAGCAGCCAAGATGCTAAGGGGTCAACAGAGTTCTTC
CASSQDAKGSTEFF
>TRBV4-3|-|-|TRBJ2-1
TGCGCCAGCAGCCAAGATTGGCAGGGCTACAATGAGCAGTTCTTC
CASSQDWQGYNEQFF
>TRBV2|TRBD2|-|TRBJ2-2
TGTGCCAGCAGTGAATCTCTCTCGCCAGCGGGGGGGCCCGGGGAGCTGTTTTTT
CASSESLSPAGGPGELFF
>TRBV5-1|TRBD2|-|TRBJ2-6
TGCGCCAGCAGCTTTGGGACTACGTCTGGGGCCAACGTCCCGACTTTC
CASSFGTTSGANVPTF
>TRBV30|-|-|TRBJ1-5
TGTGCCTGGAGTGCCTGGACAGACCGCCTAAGTAGCAATCAGCCCCAGCATTTT
CAWSAWTDRLSSNQPQHF
>TRBV7-2|TRBD1|-|TRBJ1-1
TGTGCCAGCAGCTTTTGGAGGGGACAGGGGGCAACTGAAGCTTTCTTT
CASSFWRGQGATEAFF
>TRBV11-2|TRBD2|-|TRBJ2-7
TGTGCCAGCAGTTTTGCGGGGGGACCGTCCTACGAGCAGTACTTC
CASSFAGGPSYEQYF
>TRBV28|TRBD1|-|TRBJ1-1
TGTGCCAGCAGTTTATGGCAGGGGGTAAGGACTGAAGCTTTCTTT
CASSLWQGVRTEAFF
>TRBV15|-|-|TRBJ2-3
TGTGCCACCCTTTCGCGGGGATTTTCTAATACGCAGTATTTT
CATLSRGFSNTQYF
>TRBV6-1|TRBD1|-|TRBJ1-5
TGTGCCAGCCAAACAGGGGGCGTGAGCAATCAGCCCCAGCATTTT
CASQTGGVSNQPQHF
>TRBV7-2|-|-|TRBJ2-1
TGTGCCAGCAGCCCAGCGGTAGAGCAGTTCTTC
CASSPAVEQFF
>TRBV7-2|TRBD2|-|TRBJ2-1
TGTGCCAGTGAGGGACTAAGGCGACATGAGCAGTTCTTC
CASEGLRRHEQFF
>TRBV11-2|-|-|TRBJ2-7
TGTGCCAGCAGCTTTAGGCAGGGGGGATCCTACGAGCAGTACTTC
CASSFRQGGSYEQYF
>TRBV7-8|TRBD2|-|TRBJ2-3
TGTGCCAGCAGCTTAGGCCGGCTAGCGGGGCTGAATACGCAGTATTTT
CASSLGRLAGLNTQYF
>TRBV4-3|-|-|TRBJ1-5
TGCGCCAGCAGCCAAGGGACTTCCATGCCCCAGCATTTT
CASSQGTSMPQHF
>TRBV10-3|-|-|TRBJ2-7
TGTGCCATCAGTGAGGTCGGAGGGAAAAGCTCCTACGAGCAGTACTTC
CAISEVGGKSSYEQYF
>TRBV5-1|-|-|TRBJ1-5
TGCGCCAGCAGCTTGCCCGGTCAGCCCCAGCATTTT
CASSLPGQPQHF
>TRBV19|-|-|TRBJ2-1
TGTGCCAGTAGTACAGCGGCAGGGAGGAATGAGCAGTTCTTC
CASSTAAGRNEQFF
>TRBV6-5|TRBD1|-|TRBJ2-2
TGTGCCAGCAGATATGACAGGGGGGACGGGGAGCTGTTTTTT
CASRYDRGDGELFF
>TRBV11-3|TRBD1|-|TRBJ2-5
TGTGCCAGCAGCGCATGGACAGGGGGCCAAGAGACCCAGTACTTC
CASSAWTGGQETQYF
>TRBV30|-|-|TRBJ2-1
TGTGCCTGGAGCGGGACTGGGAGGGGGAATGAGCAGTTCTTC
CAWSGTGRGNEQFF
>TRBV5-1|TRBD1|-|TRBJ2-2
TGCGCCAGCAGTGCGGGTGACAGGGTTAACACCGGGGAGCTGTTTTTT
CASSAGDRVNTGELFF
>TRBV5-1|-|-|TRBJ2-1
TGCGCCAGCAGCTTGGGGGCTTCCTACAATGAGCAGTTCTTC
CASSLGASYNEQFF
>TRBV5-6|-|-|TRBJ2-5
TGTGCCAGCAGCATAGCACAGGGAAGGTTTGAAGAGACCCAGTACTTC
CASSIAQGRFEETQYF
>TRBV6-5|-|-|TRBJ2-1
TGTGCCAGCAGTTACTCGGACTCAAGCTCCTACAATGAGCAGTTCTTC
CASSYSDSSSYNEQFF
>TRBV7-2|TRBD1|-|TRBJ1-2
TGTGCCAGCAGCCTCCGACAGGGCTACGCCTATGGCTACACCTTC
CASSLRQGYAYGYTF
>TRBV7-2|-|-|TRBJ1-1
TGTGCCAGCAGCTTATCGGTGAGGGCGAACACTGAAGCTTTCTTT
CASSLSVRANTEAFF
>TRBV25-1|TRBD1|-|TRBJ1-1
TGTGCCAGCAGTGACCACCTCACCGGGACAGCCAACACTGAAGCTTTCTTT
CASSDHLTGTANTEAFF
>TRBV15|TRBD1|-|TRBJ1-2
TGTGCCACCAGCACTCGGACAGGGAACGATGGCTACACCTTC
CATSTRTGNDGYTF
>TRBV30|-|-|TRBJ2-1
TGTGCCTGGAGTGTAGACCGAGTCGGGTTGAATGAGCAGTTCTTC
CAWSVDRVGLNEQFF
>TRBV5-1|-|-|TRBJ1-5
TGCGCCAGCAGCCCCATGGGGGGGAGCGGGCAGCCCCAGCATTTT
CASSPMGGSGQPQHF
>TRBV25-1|-|-|TRBJ1-2
TGTGCCAGCAGGGCGACAGGTCGGGGCTATGGCTACACCTTC
CASRATGRGYGYTF
>TRBV4-3|-|-|TRBJ1-5
TGCGCCAGCAGCCAAGTTTTACAGATCGCTCAGCCCCAGCATTTT
CASSQVLQIAQPQHF
>TRBV27|-|-|TRBJ2-1
TGTGCCAGCAGCCCCAGAGGCGGAGCCAACAATGAGCAGTTCTTC
CASSPRGGANNEQFF
>TRBV1|-|-|TRBJ1-5
TGCACCAGCAGTCAAAAGCGGGGTTGGCATCAGCCCCAGCATTTT
CTSSQKRGWHQPQHF